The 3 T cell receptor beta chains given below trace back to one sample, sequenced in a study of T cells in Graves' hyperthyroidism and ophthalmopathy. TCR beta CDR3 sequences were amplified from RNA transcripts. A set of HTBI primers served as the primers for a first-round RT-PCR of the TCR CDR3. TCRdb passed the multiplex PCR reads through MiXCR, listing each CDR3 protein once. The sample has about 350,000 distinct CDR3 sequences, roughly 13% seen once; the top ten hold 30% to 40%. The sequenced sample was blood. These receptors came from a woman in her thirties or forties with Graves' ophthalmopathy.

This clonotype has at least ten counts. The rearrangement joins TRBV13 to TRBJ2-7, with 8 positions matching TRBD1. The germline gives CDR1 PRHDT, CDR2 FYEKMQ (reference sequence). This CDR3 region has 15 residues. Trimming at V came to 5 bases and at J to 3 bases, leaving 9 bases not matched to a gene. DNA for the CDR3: TGTGCCAGCAGCCCTGGAGGGACAGGTGGCTACGAGCAGTACTTC. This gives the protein CASSPGGTGGYEQYF.

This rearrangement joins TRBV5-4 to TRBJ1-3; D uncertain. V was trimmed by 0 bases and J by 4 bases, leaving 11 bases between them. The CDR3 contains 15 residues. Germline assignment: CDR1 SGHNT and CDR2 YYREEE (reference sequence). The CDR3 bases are TGTGCCAGCAGCTTGGATGGCCAGAGAGGAAACACCATATATTTT. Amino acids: CASSLDGQRGNTIYF. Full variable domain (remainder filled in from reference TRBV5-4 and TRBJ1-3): ETGVTQSPTHLIKTRGQQVTLRCSSQSGHNTVSWYQQALGQGPQFIFQYYREEENGRGNFPPRFSGLQFPNYSSELNVNALELDDSALYLCASSLDGQRGNTIYFGEGSWLTVV.

CDR3 residues: CASSLAPGPSTGELFF. Written as DNA, the CDR3 is TGTGCCAGCAGCTTAGCGCCGGGGCCATCCACCGGGGAGCTGTTTTTT. This chain joins TRBV7-6 and TRBJ2-2; D is possibly TRBD1 or TRBD2 (5 bases each). The CDR3 runs to 16 residues. CDR1 is SGHVS and CDR2 is FNYEAQ in the germline V gene. V was shortened by 0 bases and J by 4 bases, with 12 bases between the two germline ends. The full variable domain, rest sourced from reference TRBV7-6 and TRBJ2-2, is GAGVSQSPRYKVTKRGQDVALRCDPISGHVSLYWYRQALGQGPEFLTYFNYEAQQDKSGLPNDRFSAERPEGSISTLTIQRTEQRDSAMYRCASSLAPGPSTGELFFGEGSRLTVL.